The 24 T cell receptor beta chains listed next were all sequenced from one sample in a study of blood T cell repertoires in COVID-19. Profiling relied on immunoSEQ multiplex PCR, and the TCRdb table lists in-frame clones only, not all of them. The table records roughly 59,000 clones, roughly 80% of them present only once. The sequencing input was peripheral blood. The receptors stem from a human donor in a cohort sampled during active COVID-19.

The V and J genes are TRBV28 and TRBJ2-7; TRBD1 is a possible D gene (6 bases). The CDR3 extends over 13 amino acids. Germline CDR1 is MDHEN and CDR2 is SYDVKM. The V end lost 5 bases, the J end lost 6 bases, and 14 bases lay between the germline ends. This chain's CDR3 is CASSDTGLVEQYF. In DNA form, the CDR3 reads TGTGCCAGCAGTGATACAGGGTTGGTCGAGCAGTACTTC.

The table lists this clone with a few counts. The chain couples TRBV4-3 to TRBJ2-1, with 7 nucleotides matching TRBD2. The CDR3 is made up of 16 amino acids. CDR1 is LGHNA, CDR2 YSLEER, per germline. The V gene end was trimmed by 0 bases and the J gene end by 4 bases; junction bases not matched to a gene: 6. The CDR3 is CASSQDLAVGYNEQFF. The CDR3 DNA is TGCGCCAGCAGCCAAGACCTAGCGGTAGGTTACAATGAGCAGTTCTTC.

V is TRBV19 and J is TRBJ2-7; tentative D call: TRBD2 (7 bases). The CDR3 extends over 15 amino acids. Germline values: CDR1 LNHDA, CDR2 SQIVND (reference sequence). V lost 7 bases, J lost 7 bases, and 23 bases lay in between. The CDR3 coding sequence is TGTGCCAGTACCTCGCTCGGGGGGACATTCGGTGAGCAGTACTTC. Amino acid sequence: CASTSLGGTFGEQYF.

The chain links TRBV7-2 to TRBJ1-1, with D maybe TRBD1 (5 bases). V was clipped by 6 bases and J by 0 bases, with 11 bases between them. Germline-derived CDR1 and CDR2 are SGHTA and FQGNSA. The CDR3 is made up of 14 amino acids. The CDR3 protein is CASSRQTVNTEAFF. The CDR3 bases are TGTGCCAGCAGTCGCCAGACAGTGAACACTGAAGCTTTCTTT.

CDR3 DNA: TGTGCCAGCAGCCTGGGAGGAGGGGGCAATCAGCCCCAGCATTTT. It is translated as CASSLGGGGNQPQHF. The V call is TRBV28, the J call TRBJ1-5, with TRBD1 as a possible D gene (5 bases). This CDR3 is 15 amino acids long. CDR1 and CDR2 from the germline V gene are MDHEN and SYDVKM. V lost 6 bases and J lost 2, with 14 bases in between.

The gene calls are TRBV11-3 and TRBJ2-3, with 8 nucleotides matching TRBD1. The CDR3 totals 15 residues. In germline, CDR1 is SGHNT, CDR2 YENEEA. With 5 bases clipped from V and 0 bases from J, the junction kept 4 bases outside the gene matches. CDR3 protein: CASSRRDRSTDTQYF. The CDR3 nucleotides are TGTGCCAGCAGCCGCCGGGACAGGAGCACAGATACGCAGTATTTT.

The chain uses TRBV7-9 and TRBJ2-1, with D possibly matching TRBD2 (6 bases). Trimming removed 4 bases at V and 8 bases at J, with 18 bases between. The CDR3 loop spans 15 amino acids. The germline V gene encodes CDR1 SEHNR and CDR2 FQNEAQ (reference sequence). This CDR3 is CASSSRLEGNDEQFF. Here the CDR3 DNA reads TGTGCCAGCAGCTCCCGTCTGGAGGGAAACGATGAGCAGTTCTTC.

The rearrangement uses TRBV2 and TRBJ1-2; 7 nucleotides match TRBD1. The CDR3 sequence is 13 residues long. Germline CDR1 is SNHLY and CDR2 is FYNNEI. V shed 6 bases and J 2 bases; nucleotides not matched to a gene: 3. CDR3 in amino acids: CASSPDRNYGYTF. As DNA, the CDR3 is TGTGCCAGCAGCCCGGACAGGAACTATGGCTACACCTTC.

The chain links TRBV5-5 to TRBJ1-4; TRBD1 matches at 7 bases. After removal of 3 bases from V and 5 bases from J, the junction contained 4 bases not matched to a gene. The CDR3 extends over 14 amino acids. CDR1 is SGHKS, CDR2 YYEKEE, per germline (reference sequence). The CDR3 loop is CASSWTGENEKLFF. CDR3 bases: TGTGCCAGCAGCTGGACAGGAGAGAATGAAAAACTGTTTTTT.

The V call is TRBV7-2, the J call TRBJ1-4, with TRBD1 as a possible D gene (5 bases). The CDR3 is made up of 15 amino acids. Germline lookup yields CDR1 SGHTA and CDR2 FQGNSA. V was clipped by 6 bases and J by 8 bases, with 19 bases between them. CDR3 bases: TGTGCCAGCAGTCGAGACGGGGGAAGGGGCGAAAAACTGTTTTTT. Its translation is CASSRDGGRGEKLFF.

The V call is TRBV5-4, the J call TRBJ2-7; 8 nucleotides align to TRBD2. This CDR3 contains 16 residues. The trim removed 4 bases at V and 5 bases at J, leaving 14 bases unmatched. Per germline, CDR1 SGHNT and CDR2 YYREEE (reference sequence). CDR3 sequence: CASSIRSGSAANEQYF. The CDR3 DNA is TGTGCCAGCAGCATACGAAGCGGGAGCGCGGCTAACGAGCAGTACTTC.

The CDR3 DNA follows: TGTGCCAGCAGCTTAAGCTTCGCCGTATACAATGAGCAGTTCTTC. The encoded protein is CASSLSFAVYNEQFF. The chain joins TRBV7-2 to TRBJ2-1; no reliable D call. The CDR3 runs to 15 residues. V was shortened by 2 bases and J by 4 bases, with 12 bases between the two germline ends. CDR1 and CDR2 (germline): SGHTA, FQGNSA.

This clone occurred a few times. The genes are TRBV4-1 and TRBJ2-7; TRBD2 matches 10 bases. Germline-derived CDR1 and CDR2 are MGHRA and YSYEKL. The J segment lost 7 bases and the V segment lost 3 bases, leaving 15 bases of the junction unmatched. CDR3 length equals 17 residues. The DNA of the CDR3 is TGCGCCAGCAGCCAGGGAGCTAGCGGGAGCCTATCTGGAGAGCAGTACTTC. The encoded protein is CASSQGASGSLSGEQYF.

CDR3 sequence: CASSQDSLGGAGTNEQFF. The CDR3 nucleotides are TGCGCCAGCAGCCAAGATAGTCTCGGGGGAGCGGGGACTAATGAGCAGTTCTTC. The rearrangement uses TRBV4-1 and TRBJ2-1; TRBD2 aligns across 7 bases. The CDR3 totals 18 residues. The junction had 15 bases not matched to a gene; V was cut back by 0 bases and J by 7 bases. CDR1 and CDR2 (germline): MGHRA, YSYEKL.

This chain joins TRBV28 and TRBJ2-5, with TRBD1 as a possible D gene (5 bases). Trimming shortened V by 4 bases and J by 2 bases, and 11 bases separated the two germline ends. Looked up from germline, CDR1 is MDHEN and CDR2 is SYDVKM. The CDR3 length is 14 residues. Written as DNA, the CDR3 is TGTGCCAGCAGTTCCCCTCAGGGACAAGAGACCCAGTACTTC. Its protein is CASSSPQGQETQYF.

The chain is built from TRBV19 and TRBJ2-1; TRBD2 is a possible D gene (6 bases). V dropped 5 bases and J dropped 1 base, with 12 bases sitting between them. Germline CDR1 reads LNHDA; CDR2 reads SQIVND (reference sequence). The CDR3 is made up of 15 amino acids. The CDR3 sequence is CASSYSGESYNEQFF. DNA for the CDR3: TGTGCCAGTAGTTATTCGGGGGAGTCCTACAATGAGCAGTTCTTC.

The chain carries TRBV24-1 and TRBJ2-3; D might be TRBD2 (5 bases). The CDR3 loop spans 17 amino acids. Germline loops: CDR1 KGHDR, CDR2 SFDVKD. V was cut by 4 bases and J by 2 bases, with 18 bases left in between. The CDR3 loop reads CATSDLDSTSTTDTQYF. The DNA for the CDR3 is TGTGCCACCAGTGACTTGGACTCAACCAGCACCACAGATACGCAGTATTTT.

The chain couples TRBV24-1 to TRBJ2-1; a possible D gene is TRBD1 (6 bases). Trimming left V 5 bases short and J 10 bases short, with 23 bases between. The germline gives CDR1 KGHDR, CDR2 SFDVKD. There are 16 residues in the CDR3. The CDR3, as DNA: TGTGCCACCAGTGGGGGGACAAGACGGGAATCGGGAGAGCAGTTCTTC. It translates to CATSGGTRRESGEQFF.

The chain combines TRBV2 with TRBJ2-5; tentatively, D is TRBD2 (6 bases). The CDR3 has 17 amino acids. Trimming cost V 8 bases and J 1 base, with 23 bases left between them. Germline V CDR1 and CDR2: SNHLY, FYNNEI. CDR3 residues: CASGEATSIPPQETQYF. The CDR3 nucleotides read TGTGCCAGCGGGGAGGCGACTAGTATCCCCCCCCAAGAGACCCAGTACTTC.

The chain combines TRBV10-3 with TRBJ2-7; 9 positions agree with TRBD1. Germline trimming cut 6 bases from V and 6 bases from J; bases unmatched to any gene: 12. The CDR3 spans 15 residues. Germline assignment: CDR1 ENHRY and CDR2 SYGVKD. The CDR3 reads CAIRASRDRDFEQYF. DNA of the CDR3: TGTGCCATCAGGGCCAGCCGGGACAGGGATTTCGAGCAGTACTTC.

The rearrangement links TRBV6-2 or TRBV6-3 to TRBJ2-7; D perhaps matches TRBD2 (5 bases). The CDR3 length is 14 residues. Germline V gene sequence: CDR1 MNHEY, CDR2 SVGEGT. Trimming removed 5 bases at V and 2 bases at J, with 13 bases between. CDR3 coding DNA: TGTGCCAGCAGTGACCTGAGCGGAGCCTACGAGCAGTACTTC. The encoded protein is CASSDLSGAYEQYF.

The chain uses TRBV7-2 and TRBJ2-2; 10 bases agree with TRBD2. The CDR3 sequence is 19 residues long. The germline V gene encodes CDR1 SGHTA and CDR2 FQGNSA. V lost 5 bases to trimming and J lost 4 bases; unmatched junction nucleotides: 16. CDR3 protein: CASSTALLAGKRGTGELFF. For the CDR3, the DNA is TGTGCCAGCAGCACGGCCTTACTAGCGGGAAAGAGGGGCACCGGGGAGCTGTTTTTT.

The genes are TRBV11-2 and TRBJ2-7, with unresolved D. Germline values: CDR1 SGHAT, CDR2 FQNNGV. This CDR3 has 12 amino acids. V was cut by 2 bases and J by 7 bases, with 9 bases left in between. The CDR3 nucleotides read TGTGCCAGCAGCTTAACCCCAGTGGAGCAGTACTTC. Protein product: CASSLTPVEQYF.

The CDR3 sequence is CASSEARGPGHEQFF. In DNA form, the CDR3 reads TGTGCCAGCAGTGAAGCGCGGGGCCCGGGACATGAGCAGTTCTTC. V gene TRBV2 combines with J gene TRBJ2-1; tentative D call: TRBD2 (6 bases). This CDR3 has 15 residues. Trimming stripped 0 bases from V and 8 bases from J, with 14 bases between. Germline lookup yields CDR1 SNHLY and CDR2 FYNNEI.